This T cell receptor (beta chain) appears in the sequencing data of a study of cytomegalovirus exposure and HLA in healthy donors. Overall study findings and caveats: A later analysis linked a missense variant in DCLRE1C to the trimming of TCR beta V and J genes. Exclusion as indistinguishable affected some V segments, including TRBV6-2 and TRBV6-3.

In the PCR, 60 Vbeta and 13 Jbeta primers were used. Profiled with immunoSEQ multiplex PCR; TCRdb holds only in-frame clones, not every one. The table shows about 160,000 clones, with roughly 80% occurring only once. Notes on this clone: Its matching antigen is unknown.

Per the germline V gene, CDR1 is MNHNS and CDR2 is SASEGT. This CDR3 is 14 amino acids long. Between the trimmed V and J ends, which lost 6 bases and 5 bases, there was a span of 14 bases. Input material: PBMCs. The origin of this receptor is a male donor in good health and CMV-seropositive. The chain joins TRBV6-1 to TRBJ1-5; possible D gene TRBD1, 6 bases. The CDR3 nucleotides are TGTGCCAGCAGACCCGACAGGATTCATCAGCCCCAGCATTTT. Protein sequence: CASRPDRIHQPQHF.